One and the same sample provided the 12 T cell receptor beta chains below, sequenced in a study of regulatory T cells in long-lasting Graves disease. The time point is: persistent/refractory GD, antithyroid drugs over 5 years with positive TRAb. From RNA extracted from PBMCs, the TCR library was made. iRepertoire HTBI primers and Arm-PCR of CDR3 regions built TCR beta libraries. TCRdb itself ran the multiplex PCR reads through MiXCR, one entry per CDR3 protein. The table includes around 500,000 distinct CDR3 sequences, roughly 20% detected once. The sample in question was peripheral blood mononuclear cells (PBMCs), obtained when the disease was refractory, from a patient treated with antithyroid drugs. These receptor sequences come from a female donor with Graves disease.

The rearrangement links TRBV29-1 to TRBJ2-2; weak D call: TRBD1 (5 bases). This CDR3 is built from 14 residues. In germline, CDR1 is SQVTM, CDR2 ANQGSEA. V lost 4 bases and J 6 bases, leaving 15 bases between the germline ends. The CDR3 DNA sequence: TGCAGCGTTGCCCAGGGCGTCCTATCCGGGGAGCTGTTTTTT. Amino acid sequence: CSVAQGVLSGELFF.

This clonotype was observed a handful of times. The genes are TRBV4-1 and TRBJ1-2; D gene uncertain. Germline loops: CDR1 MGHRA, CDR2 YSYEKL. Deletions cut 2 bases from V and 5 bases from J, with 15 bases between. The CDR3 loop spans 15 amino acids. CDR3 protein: CASSQTGFSGYGYTF. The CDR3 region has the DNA TGCGCCAGCAGCCAAACCGGGTTCTCCGGGTATGGCTACACCTTC.

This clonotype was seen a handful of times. CDR3 sequence reads: CASRDYRSMSNQPQHF. Here the CDR3 DNA reads TGTGCCAGTAGGGACTACAGGAGTATGAGCAATCAGCCCCAGCATTTT. This chain joins TRBV19 and TRBJ1-5; D is possibly TRBD1 (5 bases). V lost 6 bases to trimming and J lost 1 base, with 16 bases between them. Per germline, CDR1 LNHDA and CDR2 SQIVND (reference sequence). The CDR3 is 16 residues long. The complete variable domain, with remaining parts taken from reference TRBV19 and TRBJ1-5, reads DGGITQSPKYLFRKEGQNVTLSCEQNLNHDAMYWYRQDPGQGLRLIYYSQIVNDFQKGDIAEGYSVSREKKESFPLTVTSAQKNPTAFYLCASRDYRSMSNQPQHFGDGTRLSIL.

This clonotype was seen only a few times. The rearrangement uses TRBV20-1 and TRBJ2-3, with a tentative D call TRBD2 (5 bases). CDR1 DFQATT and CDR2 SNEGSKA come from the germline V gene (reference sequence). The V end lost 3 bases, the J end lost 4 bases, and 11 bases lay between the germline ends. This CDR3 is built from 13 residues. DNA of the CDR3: TGCAGTGCTAGCGGGGAGATCGCAGATACGCAGTATTTT. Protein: CSASGEIADTQYF.

The CDR3 DNA sequence: TGTGCCCATTCCCAACAGGGCCACTCTGGAAACACCATATATTTT. It specifies CAHSQQGHSGNTIYF. The chain recombines TRBV7-9 with TRBJ1-3; tentatively, D is TRBD1 (6 bases). With 11 bases removed from V and 0 bases from J, the gap between germline ends came to 17 bases. The CDR3 has 15 residues. Germline assignment: CDR1 SEHNR and CDR2 FQNEAQ (reference sequence).

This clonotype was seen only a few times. CDR3 in amino acids: CASSIRFSGEQYF. CDR3 bases: TGTGCCAGCAGCATTCGGTTCTCGGGTGAGCAGTACTTC. V is TRBV11-2 and J is TRBJ2-7; no clear D. Germline V lookup: CDR1 SGHAT, CDR2 FQNNGV. V was shortened by 5 bases and J by 7 bases, with 15 bases between the two germline ends. CDR3 length equals 13 residues. The entire variable domain, with the rest obtained from reference TRBV11-2 and TRBJ2-7, is as follows: EAGVAQSPRYKIIEKRQSVAFWCNPISGHATLYWYQQILGQGPKLLIQFQNNGVVDDSQLPKDRFSAERLKGVDSTLKIQPAKLEDSAVYLCASSIRFSGEQYFGPGTRLTVT.

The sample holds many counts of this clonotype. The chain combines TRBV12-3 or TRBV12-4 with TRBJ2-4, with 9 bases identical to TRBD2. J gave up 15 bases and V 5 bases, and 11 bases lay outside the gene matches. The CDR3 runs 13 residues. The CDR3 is CASSPRIAGEAYF. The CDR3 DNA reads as TGTGCCAGCAGTCCTCGAATAGCGGGAGAGGCGTACTTC.

CDR3 bases: TGTGCCAGCAGCTTAGATGCCCAGCGGGAAAGGGCAGATACGCAGTATTTT. It encodes CASSLDAQRERADTQYF. The chain carries TRBV11-2 and TRBJ2-3; 7 bases map to TRBD2. The CDR3 is 17 residues long. Germline V gene sequence: CDR1 SGHAT, CDR2 FQNNGV. Germline trimming cut 0 bases from V and 4 bases from J; bases unmatched to any gene: 10.

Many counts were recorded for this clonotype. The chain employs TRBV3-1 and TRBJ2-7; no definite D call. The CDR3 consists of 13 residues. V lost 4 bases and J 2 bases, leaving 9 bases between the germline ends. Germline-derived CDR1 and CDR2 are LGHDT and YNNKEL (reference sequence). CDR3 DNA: TGTGCCAGCAGCCGTCCCGGAGCCTACGAGCAGTACTTC. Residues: CASSRPGAYEQYF.

The CDR3 loop is CASSLWAGPYEQYF. CDR3 DNA sequence: TGTGCCAGTAGCCTATGGGCAGGGCCCTACGAGCAGTACTTC. The V gene is TRBV19, the J gene TRBJ2-7, with a tentative D call TRBD1 (5 bases). Germline V gene data show CDR1 as LNHDA and CDR2 as SQIVND (reference sequence). With 6 bases removed from V and 2 bases from J, the gap between germline ends came to 14 bases. The length of the CDR3 is 14 residues. Full variable domain (missing parts from reference TRBV19 and TRBJ2-7): DGGITQSPKYLFRKEGQNVTLSCEQNLNHDAMYWYRQDPGQGLRLIYYSQIVNDFQKGDIAEGYSVSREKKESFPLTVTSAQKNPTAFYLCASSLWAGPYEQYFGPGTRLTVT.

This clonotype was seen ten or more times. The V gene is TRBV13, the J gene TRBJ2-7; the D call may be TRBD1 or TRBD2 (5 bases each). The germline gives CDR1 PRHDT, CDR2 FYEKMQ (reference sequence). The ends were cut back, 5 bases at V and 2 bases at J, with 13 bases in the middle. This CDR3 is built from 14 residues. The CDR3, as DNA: TGTGCCAGCAGCCTTGGGACGGTTACCTACGAGCAGTACTTC. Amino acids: CASSLGTVTYEQYF.

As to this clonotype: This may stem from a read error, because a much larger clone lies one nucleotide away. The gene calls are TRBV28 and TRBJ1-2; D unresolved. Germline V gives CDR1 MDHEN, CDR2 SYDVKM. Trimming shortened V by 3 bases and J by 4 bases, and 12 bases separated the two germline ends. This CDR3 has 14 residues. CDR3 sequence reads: CASSFLTEVYGYTF. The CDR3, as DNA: TGTGCCAGCAGTTTCCTAACAGAAGTCTATGGCTACACCTTC.